The 12 T cell receptor beta chains in this list originate from one sample, sequenced in a study of blood T cell repertoires in COVID-19. Sequenced by immunoSEQ multiplex PCR; TCRdb stores in-frame clones only, minus some. The sample lists approximately 120,000 clones; approximately 82% were seen once. Sample: peripheral blood. The receptors come from an older woman with acute or convalescent COVID-19.

The V call is TRBV5-1, the J call TRBJ1-4; D may be TRBD1 (6 bases). The CDR3 has 11 amino acids. V was clipped by 6 bases and J by 7 bases, with 7 bases between them. Germline CDR1 and CDR2: SGHRS and YFSETQ. CDR3 loop: CASTDSEKLFF. DNA of the CDR3: TGCGCCAGCACGGACAGTGAAAAACTGTTTTTT.

Concerning this clone: The sample carries other DNA sequences with the same CDR3. The rearrangement links TRBV5-1 to TRBJ1-2; a possible D gene is TRBD1 (6 bases). The length of the CDR3 is 12 residues. V lost 0 bases, J lost 8 bases, and 8 bases lay in between. CDR1 and CDR2 (germline): SGHRS, YFSETQ. CDR3 sequence: CASSLEQGGYTF. The CDR3 region has the DNA TGCGCCAGCAGCTTGGAACAGGGCGGCTACACCTTC.

V gene TRBV12-3 or TRBV12-4 combines with J gene TRBJ1-2; D is undetermined. V lost 6 bases to trimming and J lost 4 bases, with 12 bases between them. The CDR3 covers 13 residues. DNA for the CDR3: TGTGCCAGCAGCGTCATTCAGGCCTATGGCTACACCTTC. As protein: CASSVIQAYGYTF.

The chain recombines TRBV6-6 with TRBJ2-3; 12 bases are shared with TRBD2. V dropped 4 bases and J dropped 5; count of bases not matched to a gene: 7. Looked up from germline, CDR1 is MNHNY and CDR2 is SVGAGI (reference sequence). This CDR3 contains 16 residues. The CDR3 region has the DNA TGTGCCAGCAGTTTCCTAGCGGGAGGGCCAATAGATACGCAGTATTTT. It encodes CASSFLAGGPIDTQYF.

V is TRBV11-3 and J is TRBJ2-1; possibly TRBD2 for D (6 bases). The V end lost 5 bases, the J end lost 8 bases, and 16 bases lay between the germline ends. There are 14 residues in the CDR3. Germline CDR1 is SGHNT and CDR2 is YENEEA. This CDR3 reads CASSPTGSSDEQFF. For the CDR3, the DNA is TGTGCCAGCAGCCCCACTGGCTCTAGCGATGAGCAGTTCTTC. Based on the CDR3 plus reference TRBV11-3 and TRBJ2-1, the full variable domain is EAGVVQSPRYKIIEKKQPVAFWCNPISGHNTLYWYLQNLGQGPELLIRYENEEAVDDSQLPKDRFSAERLKGVDSTLKIQPAELGDSAVYLCASSPTGSSDEQFFGPGTRLTVL.

The chain recombines TRBV3-1 (or the pseudogene TRBV3-2) with TRBJ1-1; 8 positions agree with TRBD1. Germline trimming cut 7 bases from V and 4 bases from J; bases unmatched to any gene: 8. From germline, CDR1 is LGHDT and CDR2 YNNKEL (reference sequence). CDR3 length equals 14 residues. The CDR3 DNA reads TGTGCCAGCAACCCAGGGGGCTTGGGCACTGAAGCTTTCTTT. This codes for CASNPGGLGTEAFF.

J is TRBJ2-7 and V is TRBV2; weak D call: TRBD2 (5 bases). The CDR3 totals 14 residues. Trimming stripped 1 base from V and 3 bases from J, with 10 bases between. Germline CDR1 reads SNHLY; CDR2 reads FYNNEI. CDR3 coding DNA: TGTGCCAGCAGTGAAGAGGAGGCAGTCTACGAGCAGTACTTC. This encodes CASSEEEAVYEQYF.

V and J are TRBV30 and TRBJ2-7, with a tentative D call TRBD1 (6 bases). The CDR3 is 15 residues long. The germline V gene has CDR1 GTSNPN and CDR2 SVGIG (reference sequence). V lost 3 bases and J 7 bases, leaving 22 bases between the germline ends. The CDR3 sequence is CAWSIRDRTRGEQYF. DNA for the CDR3: TGTGCCTGGAGCATCAGGGACCGGACAAGGGGGGAGCAGTACTTC.

This chain uses TRBV1 with TRBJ1-4; whether TRBD1, the table's D call, matches the DNA was not checked. TRBV1 is tagged as a pseudogene. The CDR3 extends over 17 amino acids. CDR3 sequence reads: CTSSLPPQAATSEKLFF. The CDR3 DNA reads as TGCACCAGCAGCTTACCCCCCCAAGCCGCGACATCTGAAAAACTGTTTTTT.

The chain has TRBV2 and TRBJ2-7; D may be TRBD2 (6 bases). The CDR3 is made up of 15 amino acids. V was pared by 2 bases and J by 3 bases, with 14 bases between. The V gene's germline CDR1 is SNHLY and CDR2 FYNNEI. The CDR3, as DNA: TGTGCCAGCAGTGAAATGGGCGGGGTGGACTACGAGCAGTACTTC. Its protein is CASSEMGGVDYEQYF. Supplemented by reference TRBV2 and TRBJ2-7, the full variable domain reads EPEVTQTPSHQVTQMGQEVILRCVPISNHLYFYWYRQILGQKVEFLVSFYNNEISEKSEIFDDQFSVERPDGSNFTLKIRSTKLEDSAMYFCASSEMGGVDYEQYFGPGTRLTVT.

The rearrangement joins TRBV27 to TRBJ2-3; 7 bases agree with TRBD1. CDR3 length: 15 amino acids. The J segment lost 0 bases and the V segment lost 5 bases, leaving 5 bases of the junction unmatched. Germline loops: CDR1 MNHEY, CDR2 SMNVEV (reference sequence). The CDR3 DNA is TGTGCCAGCAGTAGACAGGGTTCTAGCACAGATACGCAGTATTTT. Translation: CASSRQGSSTDTQYF.

The chain recombines TRBV28 with TRBJ1-6, with D perhaps matching TRBD1 (6 bases). The V and J ends lost 6 bases and 0 bases respectively, with 12 bases between them. The CDR3 totals 16 residues. CDR1 is MDHEN, CDR2 SYDVKM, per germline. This chain's CDR3 is CASRAQGSSYNSPLHF. The CDR3 region has the DNA TGTGCCAGCAGGGCTCAGGGGAGCTCCTATAATTCACCCCTCCACTTT.